A selection of T cell receptor beta chains follows, all from one sample in a study of cytomegalovirus exposure and HLA in healthy donors. The protocol was immunoSEQ multiplex PCR, while the TCRdb copy is restricted to in-frame clones and leaves out a portion. The sample holds about 210,000 clones, 87% seen once. The sequencing input was PBMCs. Receptor source: a boy aged 2 to 10 in good health and CMV-seronegative. CDR3s include the opening cysteine and the closing phenylalanine or tryptophan. A D gene is named only where the DNA matches it firmly. Clone size is given for some rows only: seen once, a few or many times, or a class if the clone is expanded.

CDR3 DNA	CDR3 protein	D gene	clone size	V gene	J gene
TGTGCCAGCATCTGGTTAAGCTCCTACGAGCAGTACTTC	CASIWLSSYEQYF	-	-	TRBV2	TRBJ2-7
TGCAGCGTTGATGGAAGCGGGGTATACCAAGAGACCCAGTACTTC	CSVDGSGVYQETQYF	TRBD2	-	TRBV29-1	TRBJ2-5
TGCGCCAGCAGCCCCTCCCGAGGGAGGGAGACCCAGTACTTC	CASSPSRGRETQYF	-	once	TRBV5-1	TRBJ2-5
TGTGCCAGCAGTCCCCGGGGTAGCTTGAGGACAGATACGCAGTATTTT	CASSPRGSLRTDTQYF	-	-	TRBV28	TRBJ2-3
TGTGCCAGCTCCGGGTTAATGGGCTACGAGCAGTACTTC	CASSGLMGYEQYF	-	-	TRBV18	TRBJ2-7
TGTGCCAGCAGCCCCGGGGACACCATATATTTT	CASSPGDTIYF	-	-	TRBV28	TRBJ1-3
TGTGCCAGCAGTTTATCAGGTGCGGGGATGTCTTTCTTT	CASSLSGAGMSFF	-	-	TRBV27	TRBJ1-1
TGTGCCAGCAGCGCTAGGAGCTCCTACGAGCAGTACTTC	CASSARSSYEQYF	-	few	TRBV2	TRBJ2-7
TGCGCCAGCAGCTCGACCGCCAGGGTAGGGAATGAGCAGTTCTTC	CASSSTARVGNEQFF	-	-	TRBV4-1	TRBJ2-1
TGTGCAAGTCGCTCAGGGGCCATGAACACTGAAGCTTTCTTT	CASRSGAMNTEAFF	-	-	TRBV12-2	TRBJ1-1
TGCGCCAGCAGCGTACTAGGTGGTGACGAGCAGTACTTC	CASSVLGGDEQYF	-	-	TRBV5-1	TRBJ2-7
TGTGCCAGCAGCCCCGCCGGGACAGATACGCAGTATTTT	CASSPAGTDTQYF	-	-	TRBV11-2	TRBJ2-3
TGTGCCAGCAGTGAAAGGACAGATTTCACCACTGAAGCTTTCTTT	CASSERTDFTTEAFF	-	-	TRBV2	TRBJ1-1
TGTGCCAGCAGGATAAACACAGGGGAGAACACTGAAGCTTTCTTT	CASRINTGENTEAFF	TRBD1	-	TRBV6-1	TRBJ1-1
TGTGCCAGCAGTAGAGGGACTAGCATTTCGGCAGATACGCAGTATTTT	CASSRGTSISADTQYF	TRBD2	-	TRBV28	TRBJ2-3
TGTGCCAGCAGTTTATCGGGGGACAGCGATGGCTACACCTTC	CASSLSGDSDGYTF	TRBD1	many	TRBV27	TRBJ1-2
TGTTCCAGTACCAGGGGTAACAATCAGCCCCAGCATTTT	CSSTRGNNQPQHF	-	once	TRBV7-9	TRBJ1-5
TGTGCCAGCAGTTTAAGGACAGGGGTACGTGAAAAACTGTTTTTT	CASSLRTGVREKLFF	TRBD1	-	TRBV27	TRBJ1-4
TGCGCCAGCAGCCCATTGGGCACCTACAATGAGCAGTTCTTC	CASSPLGTYNEQFF	-	-	TRBV4-1	TRBJ2-1
TGTGCCAGCAGTTTAAGGGGCCTGCCCAACACTGAAGCTTTCTTT	CASSLRGLPNTEAFF	-	-	TRBV28	TRBJ1-1
TGTGCCAGCAGCCCGGGGGGTGACACTGAAGCTTTCTTT	CASSPGGDTEAFF	-	-	TRBV11-3	TRBJ1-1
TGTGCCAGTAGTATCAGGAGAGGGGGCCGGGAGCTGTTTTTT	CASSIRRGGRELFF	TRBD1	-	TRBV19	TRBJ2-2
TGTGCCAGCAGCTCCCTCGGTCCGCGGGAGTTTATCGATGAGCAGTTCTTC	CASSSLGPREFIDEQFF	TRBD2	-	TRBV7-9	TRBJ2-1
TGTGCCAGCAGCTTATATCGGGGATCTTACTCCTACGAGCAGTACTTC	CASSLYRGSYSYEQYF	-	-	TRBV7-6	TRBJ2-7
TGTGCCAGCTATCAAGGGGGGGTCTCTAACTATGGCTACACCTTC	CASYQGGVSNYGYTF	-	-	TRBV28	TRBJ1-2
TGTGCCAGCAGCTCCGGACTAGCGGGGAACACAGATACGCAGTATTTT	CASSSGLAGNTDTQYF	TRBD2	-	TRBV7-9	TRBJ2-3
TGTGCCAGCCGCAGGGCCTTAAGTCCACTCGATGAGCAGTTCTTC	CASRRALSPLDEQFF	-	-	TRBV2	TRBJ2-1
TGTGCCAGTATGGATCCGGGGGGCGGGCAGCCCCAGCATTTT	CASMDPGGGQPQHF	-	once	TRBV19	TRBJ1-5
TGCGCCAGCAGCCAAGCTCAGACAGGCACCAACGAGCAGTACTTC	CASSQAQTGTNEQYF	-	few	TRBV4-1	TRBJ2-7
TGTGCCAGCAGTTCGCAAAGCGGGAAAATTTCCAATGAGCAGTTCTTC	CASSSQSGKISNEQFF	TRBD2	-	TRBV28	TRBJ2-1
TGTGCCAGCAGCTCCCCGGGGACAGGGGGCTTAGAAGCAAAAGAAAAACTGTTTTTT	CASSSPGTGGLEAKEKLFF	TRBD1	-	TRBV7-9	TRBJ1-4
TGTGCCAGCAGCCAAGTGCGGGGGGCTGCCAAAAACATTCAGTACTTC	CASSQVRGAAKNIQYF	TRBD2	-	TRBV14	TRBJ2-4
TGTGCCAGCAGTGCGAGACAGGGGGACACTGAAGCTTTCTTT	CASSARQGDTEAFF	TRBD1	few	TRBV6-1	TRBJ1-1
TGTGCCAGCAGTTTGGGACAGGGCTACGAGCAGTACTTC	CASSLGQGYEQYF	TRBD1	-	TRBV28	TRBJ2-7
TGTGCCAGCCCAGTTGACACTGAAGCTTTCTTT	CASPVDTEAFF	-	-	TRBV27	TRBJ1-1
TGTGCCAGCTTTGACAATGCCCTCCACTTT	CASFDNALHF	-	-	TRBV6-1	TRBJ1-6
TGTGCCAGCAGCCCTGGGGGGGCTACCCTCTCTGGGGCCAACGTCCTGACTTTC	CASSPGGATLSGANVLTF	-	-	TRBV5-4	TRBJ2-6
TGCAGTGTTATTATCGGCAATGAGCAGTTCTTC	CSVIIGNEQFF	-	-	TRBV20-1	TRBJ2-1
TGTGCCTGGAGTGTAAGTACAGCCAATCAGCCCCAGCATTTT	CAWSVSTANQPQHF	-	-	TRBV30	TRBJ1-5
TGTGCCAGCAGCCAAGCCCCTAGTTATGAAAAACTGTTTTTT	CASSQAPSYEKLFF	-	-	TRBV4-2	TRBJ1-4
TGCAGCGTTGAAGGGACAGGGGAATCGTATGGCTACACCTTC	CSVEGTGESYGYTF	TRBD1	-	TRBV29-1	TRBJ1-2
TGTGCCAGCAGCGCAGGAGGACAGTACTACGAGCAGTACTTC	CASSAGGQYYEQYF	-	-	TRBV9	TRBJ2-7
TGCGCCAGCAGCCCACACCGGGTCGCCACAGATACGCAGTATTTT	CASSPHRVATDTQYF	-	-	TRBV5-1	TRBJ2-3
TGTGCCAGCAGCAATCTAGCGGGCCCCTCCTACAATGAGCAGTTCTTC	CASSNLAGPSYNEQFF	TRBD2	-	TRBV28	TRBJ2-1
TGTGCCAGCAGCGCTGGTCAGAACTATGGCTACACCTTC	CASSAGQNYGYTF	-	once	TRBV6-1	TRBJ1-2
TGTGCCTATCCAGCGGGGGCTGCTAACAATGAGCAGTTCTTC	CAYPAGAANNEQFF	TRBD2	once	TRBV2	TRBJ2-1
TGTGCCAGCAGTGACGGGGAGATGGATCAGCCCCAGCATTTT	CASSDGEMDQPQHF	-	-	TRBV2	TRBJ1-5
TGTGCCAGCAGCCGAATCGACAGGGCGGCCTACGAGCAGTACTTC	CASSRIDRAAYEQYF	TRBD1	-	TRBV5-6	TRBJ2-7
TGTGCCAGCAGCTTAAATCGAGAGCGGGGGGCCCAGAGCTCCTACGAGCAGTACTTC	CASSLNRERGAQSSYEQYF	TRBD2	-	TRBV11-2	TRBJ2-7
TGTGCCAGCAGCGTAGTAGGAGGGTCGAGTGAGCAGTTCTTC	CASSVVGGSSEQFF	-	-	TRBV9	TRBJ2-1
TGCGCCAGCAGCCAAGAACCTTCCAGGGTAGGTGAAAAACTGTTTTTT	CASSQEPSRVGEKLFF	-	-	TRBV4-1	TRBJ1-4
TGTGCCAGCAGCATCTCTAGCGGGAGGAGGCGAGAGACCCAGTACTTC	CASSISSGRRRETQYF	TRBD2	once	TRBV7-9	TRBJ2-5
TGTGCCAGTACGGACAGGGGCCGCGAAAAACTGTTTTTT	CASTDRGREKLFF	TRBD1	once	TRBV19	TRBJ1-4
TGTGCCAGCAGTTACTCGATACCTAGCGGGGTTAACAATGAGCAGTTCTTC	CASSYSIPSGVNNEQFF	TRBD2	-	TRBV6-7	TRBJ2-1
TGTGCCAGCAGTGAGACTGGTCTAAAGAAAGAGACCCAGTACTTC	CASSETGLKKETQYF	-	-	TRBV25-1	TRBJ2-5
TGTGCCAGCTCCGCAGGGTACAATCAGCCCCAGCATTTT	CASSAGYNQPQHF	-	-	TRBV19	TRBJ1-5
TGTGCCAGCAGCTGGGGCGGGACAGACAATCAGCCCCAGCATTTT	CASSWGGTDNQPQHF	TRBD1	-	TRBV28	TRBJ1-5
TGTGCCAGTAGTATTGGGTCGGGGAGCGGGAGCTCCTACGAGCAGTACTTC	CASSIGSGSGSSYEQYF	TRBD2	-	TRBV19	TRBJ2-7